The present entry profiles one T cell receptor (beta chain) with its context. Per the original data handling: It was from reference gene primer amplification that nucleated cell counts were estimated. The assay was immunoSEQ multiplex PCR, and TCRdb's table has in-frame clones only and misses some. Clone size and the V and J calls come from that table; the DNA yielded D and trimming. The sample holds around 250,000 clones, roughly 89% seen once. V lost 5 bases to trimming and J lost 6 bases, with 13 bases between them. The CDR3 length is 13 residues. In germline, CDR1 is GTSNPN, CDR2 SVGIG (reference sequence). This sample stems from a study of blood T cell repertoires in COVID-19. As for the study in general: COVID-19 samples, acute and convalescent, were from the United States, Italy and Spain.

The rearrangement joins TRBV30 to TRBJ2-2; D may be TRBD2 (5 bases). The sequence was obtained from a man aged 25 to 45 who had recovered from COVID-19. The material sequenced was peripheral blood. CDR3: CAWADLWAGELFF. The DNA for the CDR3 is TGTGCCTGGGCGGACTTGTGGGCCGGGGAGCTGTTTTTT. Looking up the rest from reference TRBV30 and TRBJ2-2 gives the full variable domain: SQTIHQWPATLVQPVGSPLSLECTVEGTSNPNLYWYRQAAGRGLQLLFYSVGIGQISSEVPQNLSASRPQDRQFILSSKKLLLSDSGFYLCAWADLWAGELFFGEGSRLTVL.